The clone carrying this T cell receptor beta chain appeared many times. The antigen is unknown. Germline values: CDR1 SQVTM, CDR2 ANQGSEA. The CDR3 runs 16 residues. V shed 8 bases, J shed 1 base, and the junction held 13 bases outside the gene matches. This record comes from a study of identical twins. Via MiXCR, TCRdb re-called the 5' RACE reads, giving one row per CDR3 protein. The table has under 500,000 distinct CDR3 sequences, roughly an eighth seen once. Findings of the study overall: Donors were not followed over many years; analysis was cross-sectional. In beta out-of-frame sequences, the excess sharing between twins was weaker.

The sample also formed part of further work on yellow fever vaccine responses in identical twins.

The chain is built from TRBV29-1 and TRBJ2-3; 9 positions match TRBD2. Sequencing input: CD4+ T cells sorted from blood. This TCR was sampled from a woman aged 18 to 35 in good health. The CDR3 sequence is CSSTGGRARGTDTQYF. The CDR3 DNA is TGCAGCTCCACGGGCGGGAGGGCCCGCGGCACAGATACGCAGTATTTT.